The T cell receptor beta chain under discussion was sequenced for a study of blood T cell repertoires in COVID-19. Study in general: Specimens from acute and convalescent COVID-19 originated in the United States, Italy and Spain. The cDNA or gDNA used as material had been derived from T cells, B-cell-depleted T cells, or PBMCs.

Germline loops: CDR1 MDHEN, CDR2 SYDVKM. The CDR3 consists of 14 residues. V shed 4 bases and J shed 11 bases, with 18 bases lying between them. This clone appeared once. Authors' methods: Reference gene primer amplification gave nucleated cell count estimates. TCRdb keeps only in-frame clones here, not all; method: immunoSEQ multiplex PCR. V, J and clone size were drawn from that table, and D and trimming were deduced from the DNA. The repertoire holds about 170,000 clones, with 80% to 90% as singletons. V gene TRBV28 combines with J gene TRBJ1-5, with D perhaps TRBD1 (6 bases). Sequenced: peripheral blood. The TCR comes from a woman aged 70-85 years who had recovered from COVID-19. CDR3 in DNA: TGTGCCAGCAGTTCCCCCGGGGGGGCTCTGGCCCAGCATTTT. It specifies CASSSPGGALAQHF.